Below, 21 T cell receptor beta chains from the same sample are listed, as sequenced in a study of PD-1 blockade in classical Hodgkin lymphoma. Described time point: cycle 4 day 1 (C4D1), after 6 weeks of nivolumab. Every one of the patients relapsed after autologous stem cell transplantation (brentuximab vedotin exposure was variable). TCRdb's copy holds only in-frame clones and misses some; the assay was immunoSEQ multiplex PCR. The sample includes around 40,000 clones, more than 60% of them seen just once. The sequences come from peripheral blood mononuclear cells (PBMCs), collected before the fourth cycle of nivolumab. The receptors here all came from a human donor with classical Hodgkin lymphoma.

On this clone: The junction differs from germline at one of its ends, possibly a read error. The DNA for the CDR3 is TGTGCCAGCAGCCAAGGGATGGGCGGGCATCAGGAGTTC. This sequence encodes CASSQGMGGHQEF. The V gene is TRBV4-2, the J gene TRBJ2-7; a weak D match, TRBD2 (5 bases). This CDR3 region has 13 residues. Germline assignment: CDR1 LGHNA and CDR2 YNFKEQ.

This clone was observed a handful of times. This rearrangement joins TRBV4-3 to TRBJ2-6; D assignment may be TRBD1 or TRBD2 (5 bases each). Germline V gene sequence: CDR1 LGHNA, CDR2 YSLEER. The CDR3 is made up of 16 amino acids. The ends were cut back, 4 bases at V and 4 bases at J, with 14 bases in the middle. This CDR3 is CASSRNPGTGANVLTF. The CDR3 DNA reads as TGCGCCAGCAGCCGCAACCCGGGGACCGGGGCCAACGTCCTGACTTTC.

The rearrangement links TRBV30 to TRBJ1-4; the D is unclear. Germline CDR1 is GTSNPN and CDR2 is SVGIG (reference sequence). The CDR3 contains 15 residues. Trimming took off 6 bases at V and 0 bases at J, with 14 bases between the two ends. DNA of the CDR3: TGTGCCTGCAGCACAGCGTCCACAACTAATGAAAAACTGTTTTTT. Its translation is CACSTASTTNEKLFF.

This chain links TRBV18 with TRBJ2-5; D gene uncertain. The CDR3 is 14 residues long. The V gene lost 4 bases and the J gene lost 2 bases, with 11 bases spanning the gap. The germline V gene encodes CDR1 KGHSH and CDR2 LQKENI. CDR3 protein: CASSLQQLQETQYF. In DNA, the CDR3 is TGTGCCAGCTCACTCCAGCAGCTTCAAGAGACCCAGTACTTC.

The chain has TRBV7-2 and TRBJ2-3; TRBD2 matches 10 bases. Losses at the gene ends were 3 bases for V and 2 bases for J; bases not matched to a gene: 5. The CDR3 spans 16 residues. From germline, CDR1 is SGHTA and CDR2 FQGNSA. The CDR3 region is CASSFFSGGHTDTQYF. The CDR3 DNA reads TGTGCCAGCAGCTTCTTTAGCGGGGGGCACACAGATACGCAGTATTTT. Full variable domain (missing parts from reference TRBV7-2 and TRBJ2-3): GAGVSQSPSNKVTEKGKDVELRCDPISGHTALYWYRQSLGQGLEFLIYFQGNSAPDKSGLPSDRFSAERTGGSVSTLTIQRTQQEDSAVYLCASSFFSGGHTDTQYFGPGTRLTVL.

The chain is built from TRBV15 and TRBJ1-5; D is undetermined. V was shortened by 0 bases and J by 9 bases, with 6 bases between the two germline ends. CDR1 and CDR2 from the germline V gene are LNHNV and YYDKDF (reference sequence). This CDR3 region has 12 residues. In DNA form, the CDR3 reads TGTGCCACCAGCAGAGATGTAGGGCCCCAGCATTTT. Translation: CATSRDVGPQHF.

The chain employs TRBV5-1 and TRBJ2-7, with D perhaps matching TRBD1 (6 bases). Per germline, CDR1 SGHRS and CDR2 YFSETQ. The CDR3 is 15 amino acids. V gave up 0 bases and J gave up 0 bases, with 10 bases separating them. Written as DNA, the CDR3 is TGCGCCAGCAGCTTGGGGCAGGGGCGCTCCTACGAGCAGTACTTC. Protein sequence: CASSLGQGRSYEQYF.

This chain connects TRBV5-6 to TRBJ2-5; D unresolved. CDR1 SGHDT and CDR2 YYEEEE come from the germline V gene. The germline V and J ends were trimmed by 2 bases and 6 bases, with 8 bases remaining between them. CDR3 length: 12 amino acids. CDR3 in amino acids: CASSLGRKTQYF. The CDR3 DNA is TGTGCCAGCAGCTTAGGAAGGAAGACCCAGTACTTC.

The chain combines TRBV27 with TRBJ2-5; D remains unclear. V gave up 6 bases and J gave up 3 bases, with 17 bases separating them. Per the germline V gene, CDR1 is MNHEY and CDR2 is SMNVEV (reference sequence). This CDR3 region has 15 residues. For the CDR3, the DNA is TGTGCCAGCAGACCGTCGGTGCCGGGTAAAGAGACCCAGTACTTC. Protein: CASRPSVPGKETQYF.

This clone was observed a few times. The chain carries TRBV5-1 and TRBJ2-1; TRBD1 agrees at 9 bases. Germline V lookup: CDR1 SGHRS, CDR2 YFSETQ. The CDR3 covers 15 residues. V was clipped by 2 bases and J by 7 bases; unmatched bases: 7. CDR3 loop: CASSFLQGAVNEQFF. The CDR3 region has the DNA TGCGCCAGCAGCTTTTTACAGGGGGCGGTGAATGAGCAGTTCTTC.

V gene TRBV4-1 combines with J gene TRBJ1-1; 7 positions match TRBD1. Germline CDR1 and CDR2: MGHRA and YSYEKL. Losses at the gene ends were 4 bases for V and 7 bases for J; bases not matched to a gene: 9. The CDR3 has 14 residues. The CDR3 DNA follows: TGCGCCAGCAGCCCTCGACAGGGTACCAATGAAGCTTTCTTT. This codes for CASSPRQGTNEAFF.

The chain links TRBV10-2 to TRBJ2-1; no clear D gene. The CDR3 has 15 residues. CDR1 is WSHSY, CDR2 SAAADI, per germline. V gave up 0 bases and J gave up 4 bases, with 10 bases separating them. The CDR3 spells CASSESSLGYNEQFF. CDR3 DNA: TGCGCCAGCAGTGAGTCTTCCCTTGGGTACAATGAGCAGTTCTTC.

V is TRBV27 and J is TRBJ2-7; 10 positions match TRBD2. The CDR3 runs 15 residues. Trimming cost V 5 bases and J 3 bases; bases outside gene matches: 7. The germline gives CDR1 MNHEY, CDR2 SMNVEV (reference sequence). The CDR3 DNA reads TGTGCCAGCAGTCCTACTAGCGGGGCCCTCTACGAGCAGTACTTC. This sequence encodes CASSPTSGALYEQYF.

This chain links TRBV6-6 with TRBJ1-2, with a weak D call TRBD1 (6 bases). From germline, CDR1 is MNHNY and CDR2 SVGAGI (reference sequence). CDR3 length equals 13 residues. V was trimmed by 4 bases and J by 5 bases, leaving 11 bases between them. The DNA of the CDR3 is TGTGCCAGCAGTTTGACAGGAGATTATGGCTACACCTTC. Its protein is CASSLTGDYGYTF.

The chain carries TRBV7-2 and TRBJ2-5; maybe TRBD1 (7 bases). CDR3 length: 15 amino acids. Deletions cut 5 bases from V and 9 bases from J, with 22 bases between. Germline V gives CDR1 SGHTA, CDR2 FQGNSA. CDR3 DNA sequence: TGTGCCAGCAGCCAAGGCGGGACAGCAAACCTGGCCCAGTACTTC. Amino acid sequence: CASSQGGTANLAQYF.

Concerning this clone: Germline and junction disagree at one end, which may indicate a read error. The genes are TRBV6-6 and TRBJ1-2, with a tentative D call TRBD1 (5 bases). This CDR3 region has 10 residues. Germline V gene sequence: CDR1 MNHNY, CDR2 SVGAGI (reference sequence). The CDR3 sequence: CASSYSGTHF. As DNA, the CDR3 is TGTGCCAGCAGTTACTCAGGGACTCACTTC.

The chain couples TRBV5-5 to TRBJ2-2; a weak D match, TRBD1 (6 bases). The CDR3 loop spans 18 amino acids. Trimming removed 0 bases from V and 1 base from J, with 16 bases in between. Germline CDR1 is SGHKS and CDR2 is YYEKEE (reference sequence). The CDR3 bases are TGTGCCAGCAGCTTGGGGTCTAGGGGGATGCGGAACACCGGGGAGCTGTTTTTT. It is translated as CASSLGSRGMRNTGELFF.

This clone counts as medium-sized. The V call is TRBV6-4, the J call TRBJ2-1, with TRBD2 matching 9 bases. The CDR3 sequence is 16 residues long. Germline values: CDR1 MRHNA, CDR2 SNTAGT. V gave up 0 bases and J gave up 3 bases; unmatched junction bases: 3. CDR3 sequence reads: CASSDSAGGLYNEQFF. DNA of the CDR3: TGTGCCAGCAGTGACTCGGCGGGGGGGCTCTACAATGAGCAGTTCTTC.

The sample holds a few counts of this clone. The chain uses TRBV15 and TRBJ2-1, with 9 bases lining up with TRBD2. CDR3 size: 18 residues. With V trimmed by 0 bases and J by 1 base, 7 bases remained unmatched. Germline lookup yields CDR1 LNHNV and CDR2 YYDKDF (reference sequence). CDR3 nucleotides: TGTGCCACCAGCAGAGAAAGCGGGGGGCACCAATCCTACAATGAGCAGTTCTTC. Encoded protein: CATSRESGGHQSYNEQFF.

This chain uses TRBV7-2 with TRBJ2-7, with TRBD1 matching 7 bases. Germline V lookup: CDR1 SGHTA, CDR2 FQGNSA. CDR3 length equals 14 residues. The junction had 7 bases not matched to a gene; V was cut back by 5 bases and J by 3 bases. The DNA of the CDR3 is TGTGCCAGCAGCCAACAGGGGATGTACTACGAGCAGTACTTC. It encodes CASSQQGMYYEQYF. Using reference TRBV7-2 and TRBJ2-7 for the parts outside the CDR3, the full variable domain is GAGVSQSPSNKVTEKGKDVELRCDPISGHTALYWYRQSLGQGLEFLIYFQGNSAPDKSGLPSDRFSAERTGGSVSTLTIQRTQQEDSAVYLCASSQQGMYYEQYFGPGTRLTVT.

This clone was observed once. V usage is TRBV5-6 and J usage is TRBJ2-4, with D possibly matching TRBD2 (6 bases). Trimming shortened V by 3 bases and J by 0 bases, and 16 bases separated the two germline ends. The germline V gene has CDR1 SGHDT and CDR2 YYEEEE. CDR3 length equals 17 residues. This CDR3 is CASSSTGSTLAKNIQYF. The CDR3 DNA follows: TGTGCCAGCAGCTCAACCGGGAGTACGTTAGCCAAAAACATTCAGTACTTC.